The sequence of this TCR beta chain was determined in a study of cytomegalovirus exposure and HLA in healthy donors. Germline trimming cut 0 bases from V and 0 bases from J; bases unmatched to any gene: 6. This CDR3 contains 19 residues. Germline CDR1 reads SEHNR; CDR2 reads FQNEAQ (reference sequence). PCR involved 60 Vbeta and 13 Jbeta primers. The protocol was immunoSEQ multiplex PCR, while the TCRdb copy is restricted to in-frame clones and leaves out a portion. The sample consists of over 130,000 clones, 61% of them appearing once. Study results and limitations: The study reported that TCR beta sequences accurately predicted HLA-A and HLA-B alleles in most subjects. TCR beta V segments were, for the most part, productive about 90% or about 30% of the time in an earlier analysis. A later analysis showed TCR association rates differing by HLA locus, peaking at DRB1 and lowest at HLA-C.

Comments on this clone: As yet, its antigen is unknown.

The receptor was isolated from a male donor in good health and CMV-seronegative. Material for sequencing was PBMCs. V usage is TRBV7-9 and J usage is TRBJ2-6; 9 bases match TRBD1. CDR3 amino acids: CASSLALGQGLSGANVLTF. In DNA form, the CDR3 reads TGTGCCAGCAGCTTAGCGCTGGGACAGGGTCTCTCTGGGGCCAACGTCCTGACTTTC.